This is a list of T cell receptor beta chains from one sample in a study of vaccination and CD4 T cells after COVID-19. The antigens of these receptors remain unknown. MiXCR was run by TCRdb on the PCR reads, yielding one entry per CDR3 protein. The table shows under 20,000 distinct CDR3 sequences, with 35% to 50% occurring only once. The source material was CD4+ T cells from blood, cultured in vitro, sampled after SARS-CoV-2 vaccination. These receptors came from a human donor who had recovered from COVID-19. The CDR3 runs from the conserved cysteine through the conserved F or W. The order of the fields is V gene, J gene, D gene, clone size, CDR3 DNA, CDR3 protein. The D gene is left open where the match is weak. Clone sizes are given selectively: once, few, many, or a class where the clone is expanded.

TRBV27,TRBJ1-5,.,few,TGTGCCAGCAGTCCGATCAGAGGACAGCCAAATAGCAATCAGCCCCAGCATTTT,CASSPIRGQPNSNQPQHF
TRBV6-2/TRBV6-3,TRBJ2-5,.,.,TGTGCCAGCAGTTTACGTAGCTATCAGGAGACCCAGTACTTC,CASSLRSYQETQYF
TRBV10-3,TRBJ1-1,TRBD1,few,TGTGCCATCAGTGAAATCCCAGGGGGTAGGACTGAAGCTTTCTTT,CAISEIPGGRTEAFF
TRBV27,TRBJ1-1,.,.,TGTGCCAGCAGTTGGGGCAGGGACGCTGAAGCTTTCTTT,CASSWGRDAEAFF
TRBV19,TRBJ1-1,.,.,TGTGCCAGTAGTTTGAGCAGGAACACTGAAGCTTTCTTT,CASSLSRNTEAFF
TRBV28,TRBJ1-5,.,few,TGTGCCAGCAGTCCTGGCTCAAGGGTTCAGCCCCAGCATTTT,CASSPGSRVQPQHF
TRBV20-1,TRBJ2-2,TRBD1,once,TGCAGTGCTAGTTACGACAGGGGGGACACCGGGGAGCTGTTTTTT,CSASYDRGDTGELFF
TRBV11-2,TRBJ2-7,.,few,TGTGCCAGCAGTTTAGGAGTGGGGGCGGGTGAGCAGTACTTC,CASSLGVGAGEQYF
TRBV20-1,TRBJ1-3,.,few,TGCAGTGCTGGCTACTCTGGAAACACCATATATTTT,CSAGYSGNTIYF
TRBV7-3,TRBJ2-2,TRBD1,few,TGTGCCAGCAGCTTATTGAGGGGGCGAGGGCCCGGGGAGCTGTTTTTT,CASSLLRGRGPGELFF
TRBV19,TRBJ2-1,TRBD2,once,TGTGCCAGTAGTGAGCGGGGGTACAATGAGCAGTTCTTC,CASSERGYNEQFF
TRBV20-1,TRBJ2-3,TRBD2,once,TGCAGTGCTATTGGCTGGGGTGGCGGGAGGGTAGATACGCAGTATTTT,CSAIGWGGGRVDTQYF
TRBV19,TRBJ1-6,.,.,TGTGCCAGTTCGGGTAGAGGCCAGAATAATTCACCCCTCCACTTT,CASSGRGQNNSPLHF
TRBV11-3,TRBJ1-2,TRBD1,.,TGTGCCAGCAGCCACTCGACAGGGTCGGGTAGGGACGGCTACACCTTC,CASSHSTGSGRDGYTF
TRBV20-1,TRBJ2-1,.,.,TGCAGTGCTAGCCCTGGAGCCGGTTCCCCTGAGCAGTTCTTC,CSASPGAGSPEQFF
TRBV7-9,TRBJ2-3,.,few,TGTGCCAGCAGCTTAGGATCACGGGGAGATACGCAGTATTTT,CASSLGSRGDTQYF
TRBV24-1,TRBJ1-2,TRBD1,.,TGTGCCACCAGCTACAGGGGGGCAAATGGCTACACCTTC,CATSYRGANGYTF
TRBV5-1,TRBJ1-1,TRBD1,.,TGCGCCAGCAGCCTCCGGACAGGGCTCATGAACACTGAAGCTTTCTTT,CASSLRTGLMNTEAFF
TRBV19,TRBJ1-2,TRBD1,.,TGTGCCAGTAGTATCTCCGACAGGGCCCTGGGCTATGGCTACACCTTC,CASSISDRALGYGYTF
TRBV6-1,TRBJ1-6,.,.,TGTGCCAGCAGCCAGACAGATCTCTCCGGGACGGGGAGCTCCTATAATTCACCCCTCCACTTT,CASSQTDLSGTGSSYNSPLHF
TRBV7-2,TRBJ2-1,TRBD2,.,TGTGCCAGCAGCTTAGTCCTAGCGGGAGCGTATGAGCAGTTCTTC,CASSLVLAGAYEQFF
TRBV6-1,TRBJ1-2,.,few,TGTGCCAGCAGTGAAGCGCCTCAAGGCTATGGCTACACCTTC,CASSEAPQGYGYTF
TRBV6-1,TRBJ2-7,.,few,TGTGCCAGCAGTGAAGGGTGGGGATCCCGCGAGGAGCAGTACTTC,CASSEGWGSREEQYF
TRBV11-1,TRBJ1-2,.,.,TGTGCCAGCAGCCCCGAGGGGGGATTCGGCTACACCTTC,CASSPEGGFGYTF
TRBV19,TRBJ1-2,TRBD1,few,TGTGCCAGTAGTCCCCGACAGGGCGCTGGCTACACCTTC,CASSPRQGAGYTF
TRBV6-2/TRBV6-3,TRBJ2-5,TRBD2,.,TGTGCCAGCAGCCTCCAGCGGGGTTTGAAGACCCAGTACTTC,CASSLQRGLKTQYF
TRBV12-3/TRBV12-4,TRBJ1-1,.,.,TGTGCCAGCAGTTTCGGAAACACTGAAGCTTTCTTT,CASSFGNTEAFF
TRBV28,TRBJ1-6,.,.,TGTGCCAGCACCCCACCGGCTGTCAGGGCGCATAATTCACCCCTCCACTTT,CASTPPAVRAHNSPLHF
TRBV19,TRBJ2-1,.,few,TGTGCCAGTAGTCCGGGCGGGGCAGGAACGTACAATGAGCAGTTCTTC,CASSPGGAGTYNEQFF